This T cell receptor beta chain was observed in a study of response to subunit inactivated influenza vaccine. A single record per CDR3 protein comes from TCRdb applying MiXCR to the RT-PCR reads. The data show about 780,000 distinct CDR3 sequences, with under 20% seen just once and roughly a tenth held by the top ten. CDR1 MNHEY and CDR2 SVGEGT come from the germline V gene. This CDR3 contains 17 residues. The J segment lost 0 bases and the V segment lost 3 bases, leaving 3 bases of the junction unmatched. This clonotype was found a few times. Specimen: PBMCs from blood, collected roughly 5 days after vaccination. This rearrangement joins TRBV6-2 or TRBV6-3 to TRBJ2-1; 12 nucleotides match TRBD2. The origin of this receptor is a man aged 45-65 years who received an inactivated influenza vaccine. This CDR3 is CASSYGLAGLSYNEQFF. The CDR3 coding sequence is TGTGCCAGCAGTTATGGACTAGCGGGACTCTCCTACAATGAGCAGTTCTTC.